The 17 T cell receptor beta chains below were found in one sample sequenced in a study of shared clonotypes between healthy human individuals. CD45RO-negative CD8 cells positively selected for CCR7 made up the naive population, which excluded terminally differentiated effector memory CD45RA+ cells. Sequenced by immunoSEQ multiplex PCR; TCRdb stores in-frame clones only, minus some. The sample has hundreds of thousands of clones, around 96% seen once. What was sequenced was naive CD8+ T cells sorted from blood. These receptors were taken from a woman younger than 45 in good health.

This clone was detected once. The genes are TRBV7-9 and TRBJ2-1; 9 nucleotides agree with TRBD2. CDR3 length: 17 amino acids. V shed 1 base and J 3 bases; nucleotides not matched to a gene: 7. Germline-derived CDR1 and CDR2 are SEHNR and FQNEAQ (reference sequence). The CDR3 DNA reads TGTGCCAGCAGCTTAGTCCTAGCGGGAAACCACTACAATGAGCAGTTCTTC. Amino acids: CASSLVLAGNHYNEQFF.

The chain is built from TRBV2 and TRBJ1-5; D gene uncertain. V was clipped by 3 bases and J by 5 bases, with 14 bases between them. The CDR3 extends over 15 amino acids. Per germline, CDR1 SNHLY and CDR2 FYNNEI. This chain's CDR3 is CASSEPLERDQPQHF. CDR3 DNA: TGTGCCAGCAGTGAGCCCCTAGAGCGCGATCAGCCCCAGCATTTT.

The V and J genes are TRBV4-2 and TRBJ2-1, with 8 bases fitting TRBD2. The CDR3 sequence is 17 residues long. Germline CDR1 reads LGHNA; CDR2 reads YNFKEQ. V dropped 4 bases and J dropped 0; count of bases not matched to a gene: 8. The CDR3 sequence: CASSRTAGAFSYNEQFF. The CDR3 bases are TGTGCCAGCAGCCGAACAGCGGGAGCCTTCTCCTACAATGAGCAGTTCTTC.

In DNA form, the CDR3 reads TGTGCCAGCAGCCAAGTAGCGGCCTACGAGCAGTACTTC. Protein sequence: CASSQVAAYEQYF. The chain couples TRBV14 to TRBJ2-7; a weak D match, TRBD2 (6 bases). Germline V lookup: CDR1 SGHDN, CDR2 FVKESK. The CDR3 consists of 13 residues. V was clipped by 1 base and J by 2 bases, with 6 bases between them.

This sequence joins TRBV19 and TRBJ1-2, with D uncertain. The CDR3 has 13 residues. Looked up from germline, CDR1 is LNHDA and CDR2 is SQIVND (reference sequence). V was clipped by 5 bases and J by 4 bases, with 11 bases between them. CDR3 region: CASSVDASYGYTF. The CDR3 DNA sequence: TGTGCCAGTAGTGTCGACGCTAGCTATGGCTACACCTTC. The complete variable domain, with remaining parts taken from reference TRBV19 and TRBJ1-2, reads DGGITQSPKYLFRKEGQNVTLSCEQNLNHDAMYWYRQDPGQGLRLIYYSQIVNDFQKGDIAEGYSVSREKKESFPLTVTSAQKNPTAFYLCASSVDASYGYTFGSGTRLTVV.

This clone has just one count. The gene calls are TRBV7-9 and TRBJ2-7; tentative D call: TRBD1 (8 bases). V shed 5 bases and J shed 3 bases, with 14 bases lying between them. CDR1 and CDR2 from the germline V gene are SEHNR and FQNEAQ (reference sequence). CDR3 length: 14 amino acids. In nucleotides, the CDR3 is TGTGCCAGCAGCCCGGGGGGACAGGTCTACGAGCAGTACTTC. Translating it yields CASSPGGQVYEQYF.

This rearrangement joins TRBV28 to TRBJ2-7, with 9 bases aligning to TRBD2. The CDR3 length is 15 residues. V was clipped by 3 bases and J by 0 bases; unmatched bases: 3. The V gene's germline CDR1 is MDHEN and CDR2 SYDVKM. The CDR3 is CASSFPSGNSYEQYF. The CDR3 region has the DNA TGTGCCAGCAGTTTTCCTAGCGGGAACTCCTACGAGCAGTACTTC.

The chain couples TRBV9 to TRBJ2-7; a possible D gene is TRBD1 (6 bases). This CDR3 contains 14 residues. Looked up from germline, CDR1 is SGDLS and CDR2 is YYNGEE. Deletions cut 4 bases from V and 3 bases from J, with 14 bases between. The CDR3 DNA is TGTGCCAGCAGCTCATCAGGGGCGAACTACGAGCAGTACTTC. Its protein is CASSSSGANYEQYF.

This chain links TRBV29-1 with TRBJ2-1; no firm D call. Trimming shortened V by 7 bases and J by 8 bases, and 12 bases separated the two germline ends. This CDR3 has 11 amino acids. The germline V gene encodes CDR1 SQVTM and CDR2 ANQGSEA. The CDR3 loop is CSERKSDEQFF. CDR3 nucleotide sequence: TGCAGCGAAAGGAAATCGGATGAGCAGTTCTTC.

CDR3 bases: TGTGCCAGCAGTTATCGTCTACGGGACACTGAAGCTTTCTTT. Residues: CASSYRLRDTEAFF. This chain uses TRBV28 with TRBJ1-1; D uncertain. The CDR3 sequence is 14 residues long. V was cut by 4 bases and J by 3 bases, with 12 bases left in between. Germline CDR1 and CDR2: MDHEN and SYDVKM.

The V gene is TRBV7-9, the J gene TRBJ2-3, with TRBD2 matching over 7 bases. Germline CDR1 and CDR2: SEHNR and FQNEAQ (reference sequence). V lost 7 bases, J lost 0 bases, and 10 bases stayed unmatched. CDR3 length: 16 amino acids. CDR3 in amino acids: CASTPSGRASTDTQYF. CDR3 DNA: TGTGCCAGCACCCCTAGTGGGAGGGCGAGCACAGATACGCAGTATTTT.

The chain carries TRBV13 and TRBJ2-5; the D gene is possibly TRBD1 (5 bases). V lost 2 bases and J 2 bases, leaving 9 bases between the germline ends. This CDR3 region has 14 residues. The germline V gene has CDR1 PRHDT and CDR2 FYEKMQ (reference sequence). The CDR3 coding sequence is TGTGCCAGCAGCTTAAGGGGATTACAAGAGACCCAGTACTTC. It yields the protein CASSLRGLQETQYF.

The genes are TRBV4-2 and TRBJ2-1, with TRBD2 as a possible D gene (6 bases). This CDR3 is built from 17 residues. Looked up from germline, CDR1 is LGHNA and CDR2 is YNFKEQ. Trimming cost V 0 bases and J 4 bases, with 16 bases left between them. In DNA form, the CDR3 reads TGTGCCAGCAGCCAAGATACGTACGGGAGAGGTTACAATGAGCAGTTCTTC. It translates to CASSQDTYGRGYNEQFF.

The chain joins TRBV5-1 to TRBJ2-1; 14 nucleotides line up with TRBD2. CDR1 and CDR2 (germline): SGHRS, YFSETQ. The CDR3 sequence is 15 residues long. The ends lost 4 bases at V and 7 bases at J; junction bases unmatched: 4. The CDR3 spells CASSPGTSGRNEQFF. Here the CDR3 DNA reads TGCGCCAGCAGCCCTGGGACTAGCGGGAGAAATGAGCAGTTCTTC.

The V gene is TRBV10-1, the J gene TRBJ2-1; the match to TRBD2 covers 7 bases. The germline V gene has CDR1 WNHNN and CDR2 SYGVQD (reference sequence). V was pared by 2 bases and J by 7 bases, with 11 bases of the junction left unmatched. This CDR3 has 16 residues. CDR3 residues: CASSEAEGSGRNEQFF. As DNA, the CDR3 is TGCGCCAGCAGTGAGGCGGAGGGATCCGGGAGGAATGAGCAGTTCTTC.

The rearrangement joins TRBV6-6 to TRBJ2-5, with D perhaps TRBD2 (6 bases). This CDR3 is 15 amino acids long. Trimming stripped 3 bases from V and 13 bases from J, with 24 bases between. CDR1 and CDR2 (germline): MNHNY, SVGAGI (reference sequence). The CDR3 protein is CASSYSGPDFWAPYF. Here the CDR3 DNA reads TGTGCCAGCAGTTATAGCGGCCCCGATTTTTGGGCGCCGTACTTC.

The V and J genes are TRBV27 and TRBJ1-5; no definite D call. Looked up from germline, CDR1 is MNHEY and CDR2 is SMNVEV (reference sequence). This CDR3 region has 13 residues. Trimming shortened V by 6 bases and J by 0 bases, and 6 bases separated the two germline ends. CDR3 loop: CASSAISNQPQHF. Here the CDR3 DNA reads TGTGCCAGCAGCGCGATTAGCAATCAGCCCCAGCATTTT.